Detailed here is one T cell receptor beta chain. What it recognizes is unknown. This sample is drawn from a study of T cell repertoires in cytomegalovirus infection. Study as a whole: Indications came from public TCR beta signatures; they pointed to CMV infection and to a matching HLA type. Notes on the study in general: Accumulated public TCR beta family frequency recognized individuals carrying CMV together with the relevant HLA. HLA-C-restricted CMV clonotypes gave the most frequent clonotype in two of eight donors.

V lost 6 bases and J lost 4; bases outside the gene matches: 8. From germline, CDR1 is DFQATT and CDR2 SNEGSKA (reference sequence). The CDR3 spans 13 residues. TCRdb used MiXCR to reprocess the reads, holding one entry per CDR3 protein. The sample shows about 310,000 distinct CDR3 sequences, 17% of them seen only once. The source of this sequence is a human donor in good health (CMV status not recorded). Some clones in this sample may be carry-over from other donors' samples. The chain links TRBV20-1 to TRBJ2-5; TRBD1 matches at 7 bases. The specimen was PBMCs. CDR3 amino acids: CSAFGTAGETQYF. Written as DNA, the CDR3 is TGCAGTGCCTTCGGGACAGCCGGAGAGACCCAGTACTTC.